This note documents a single T cell receptor (beta chain) sequence. Its antigen target is currently unknown. The sample holds no much larger clone one base away, and base qualities are not on file. This sample is part of a study of Ad26.COV2.S vaccination and SARS-CoV-2 variants (dated by TCRdb to about 2021). As for the study more broadly: The specificity and breadth of SARS-CoV-2-reactive T cell receptors after Ad26.COV2.S vaccination were assessed by TCRbeta repertoire sequencing. The TCR-sequenced set comprised about 32 samples: around 20 Ad26.COV2.S vaccine recipients, 5 placebo recipients and 8 SARS-CoV-2 convalescent individuals.

The immunoSEQ Assay was used to sequence TCRbeta CDR3 regions. After extraction, genomic DNA underwent amplification by bias-controlled multiplex PCR, followed by high-throughput sequencing. The authors processed their data as follows. To quantify the absolute abundance of every unique TCRbeta CDR3 region, sequences were collapsed and filtered. T cell fraction was estimated by normalization of TCRbeta template counts to usable DNA, with usable DNA being measured through amplification of reference genes present in all nucleated cells. Repertoire TCRs were annotated as SARS-CoV-2-specific by exact matching of V gene, CDR3 amino acid sequence and J gene to a known reactive TCR set. MIRA supplied the reference SARS-CoV-2 TCR set, which was filtered for enrichment in COVID-19-positive ImmuneCODE repertoires so that public or cross-reactive TCRs were removed. Using the MIRA antigens, annotated TCRs were further analysed by specific ORF or by position within an ORF. Breadth was defined as annotated unique rearrangements over total unique productive rearrangements; depth was the summed frequency of those rearrangements. Two-sided Wilcoxon rank-sum tests were used to compare TCR breadth between groups. Imported from immuneACCESS, the table was reduced by TCRdb to in-frame sequences with V and J called. These copies leave out some clones; in studies compared against another copy, an unresolved V gene accounts for under half, and the cause of the remainder is not known. V and J calls and clone size come straight from that table; D and trimming were deduced from the DNA. This sample comprises approximately 97,000 clones, 80% of them detected only once. The ten largest clones add up to 15% to 20% of the sample.

Paper-wide results and their limitations: Vaccine and placebo recipients had similar non-spike TCR breadth, a finding consistent with the vaccine containing only spike. After vaccination, substantial breadth of spike-specific CD8+ and CD4+ T cell responses was reported. Higher spike-specific TCR breadth was observed in Ad26.COV2.S recipients than in placebo recipients (P = 0.0014). According to the authors, total T cell responses may have been underestimated by the TCR breadth and depth analyses.

The time point label on this specimen signifies: individuals recovered from natural SARS-CoV-2 infection. The sequences come from peripheral blood, collected after recovery from COVID-19. The origin of this receptor is a human donor who had recovered from COVID-19.

The DNA is as follows: TGTGCCATCAGGGAAGCCTCGAACTATGGCTACACCTTC. This codes for CAIREASNYGYTF. The sequence links TRBV10-3 to TRBJ1-2; no D segment can be confidently identified. Relative to germline, V is 6 bases shorter and J is 2 bases shorter, with 10 bases between their ends. From cysteine to phenylalanine, the CDR3 is 13 amino acids long. The only DNA kept is the CDR3, 39 bases in frame from the first base. The germline V gene encodes CDR1 ENHRY and CDR2 SYGVKD.